The clone carrying this TCR beta chain was seen ten or more times. Its specificity is unknown. Germline V gene lookup returns CDR1 SNHLY and CDR2 FYNNEI. There are 16 residues in the CDR3. Germline trimming cut 6 bases from V and 6 bases from J; bases unmatched to any gene: 11. A second PCR, run for about 7 to 11 cycles, used a sample-barcoded 5' primer plus a J-beta primer mix. Researchers report that a template-switch adaptor with 12 random nucleotides tagged each cDNA molecule. TCRdb ran MiXCR on the 5' RACE reads and lists one entry per CDR3 protein. The sample yields around 670,000 distinct CDR3 sequences, less than 35% seen once. These data come from a study of blood T cells in healthy people across ages. The study, taken as a whole, reports: TCR beta diversity, measured per million T cells, fell in a roughly linear way with age.

Donation came from healthy Caucasian individuals in Russia who were aged about 6 to 95. Sequencing was carried out using blood. This TCR was sampled from an elderly woman in good health. The chain uses TRBV2 and TRBJ2-1; TRBD2 matches at 10 bases. The CDR3 DNA reads as TGTGCCAGCAGAGGTAGCGGGGGGCCAATAGTCAATGAGCAGTTCTTC. The encoded protein is CASRGSGGPIVNEQFF.